This T cell receptor beta chain derives from a study of neurological immune-mediated disorders. Whole-study findings and limits: Expansion of TCR clones was greatest in HTLV-1-associated myelopathy and smallest in multiple sclerosis, where it fell below that of healthy controls.

A note on this clonotype: What it binds is not known.

Synthesis of cDNA was accomplished via 5'RACE employing 10-nucleotide random UMIs. TCRdb analysed the 5' RACE reads with MiXCR anew, one entry per CDR3 protein. The sample lists around 76,000 distinct CDR3 sequences, 10% occurring once. The CDR3 is 15 amino acids. CDR1 and CDR2 (germline): DFQATT, SNEGSKA (reference sequence). With 2 bases removed from V and 8 bases from J, the gap between germline ends came to 21 bases. Time point defined: longitudinal time-point 1 (baseline). Preparation of the unsorted libraries drew on 2 million PBMCs stored at -80 C. The sample was PBMCs. V and J are TRBV20-1 and TRBJ1-1, with D possibly matching TRBD1 (5 bases). The source of this sequence is a young man in good health. CDR3 residues: CSARWDGSLGLEAFF. The CDR3 coding sequence is TGCAGTGCTAGATGGGACGGTTCCTTGGGTCTCGAAGCTTTCTTT.